The 10 T cell receptor beta chains reported below all come from one sample, sequenced in a study of technical replicates of blood from a few donors. Data came from immunoSEQ multiplex PCR; TCRdb stores just in-frame clones and leaves some out. The sample includes about 73,000 clones, roughly 93% of them seen just once. Input material: T cells isolated from PBMCs. The receptors stem from a human donor in good health.

In regard to this clone: The identical CDR3 is also encoded by other nucleotide sequences in the sample. The chain has TRBV13 and TRBJ2-1, with D possibly matching TRBD2 (5 bases). In germline, CDR1 is PRHDT, CDR2 FYEKMQ (reference sequence). The V and J ends lost 0 bases and 10 bases respectively, with 7 bases between them. The CDR3 length is 12 residues. The CDR3, as DNA: TGTGCCAGCAGCTTAGGCGGAGGCGAGCAGTTCTTC. This codes for CASSLGGGEQFF.

The rearrangement uses TRBV6-6 and TRBJ1-2; 7 bases line up with TRBD1. The V gene end was trimmed by 6 bases and the J gene end by 4 bases; junction bases not matched to a gene: 8. The length of the CDR3 is 14 residues. Looked up from germline, CDR1 is MNHNY and CDR2 is SVGAGI (reference sequence). CDR3 nucleotides: TGTGCCAGCAGCCTTGACAGGGACGCCTATGGCTACACCTTC. This translates into CASSLDRDAYGYTF.

J is TRBJ2-7 and V is TRBV4-1; no clear D. Germline CDR1 reads MGHRA; CDR2 reads YSYEKL. The V end lost 2 bases, the J end lost 6 bases, and 14 bases lay between the germline ends. This CDR3 comprises 14 residues. CDR3 residues: CASSQPEPSREQYF. The CDR3 DNA follows: TGCGCCAGCAGCCAACCCGAGCCATCACGCGAGCAGTACTTC.

The V gene is TRBV19, the J gene TRBJ1-3; D is unresolved. This CDR3 region has 14 residues. Germline V gene data show CDR1 as LNHDA and CDR2 as SQIVND (reference sequence). Between the trimmed V and J ends, which lost 6 bases and 0 bases, there was a span of 9 bases. The CDR3 reads CASSKTASGNTIYF. Written as DNA, the CDR3 is TGTGCCAGTAGCAAAACAGCCTCTGGAAACACCATATATTTT.

This clone came up once. V usage is TRBV7-9 and J usage is TRBJ2-7, with a possible D match to TRBD1 (6 bases). CDR1 and CDR2 (germline): SEHNR, FQNEAQ (reference sequence). CDR3 length: 15 amino acids. Trimming stripped 1 base from V and 2 bases from J, with 12 bases between. The CDR3 spells CASSLDRAPTYEQYF. CDR3 nucleotides: TGTGCCAGCAGCTTAGACAGGGCCCCAACCTACGAGCAGTACTTC.

The rearrangement links TRBV7-9 to TRBJ2-1; TRBD2 might be the D (5 bases). V gave up 4 bases and J gave up 8 bases, with 15 bases separating them. The CDR3 spans 14 residues. The germline V gene has CDR1 SEHNR and CDR2 FQNEAQ (reference sequence). CDR3 sequence reads: CASSSFLALDEQFF. The CDR3 coding sequence is TGTGCCAGCAGCTCATTCCTAGCACTCGATGAGCAGTTCTTC.

A single count supports this clone. The chain recombines TRBV4-1 with TRBJ2-7; a weak D match, TRBD2 (6 bases). This CDR3 region has 16 residues. The germline V and J ends were trimmed by 0 bases and 6 bases, with 18 bases remaining between them. Germline CDR1 and CDR2: MGHRA and YSYEKL. CDR3 bases: TGCGCCAGCAGCCAAGATCTGTGGCGGGATGCATCCGAGCAGTACTTC. This gives the protein CASSQDLWRDASEQYF.

The chain couples TRBV4-1 to TRBJ2-3; D possibly corresponds to TRBD2 (6 bases). Trimming pared 2 bases from V and 4 bases from J, leaving 16 bases between. CDR1 MGHRA and CDR2 YSYEKL come from the germline V gene. The CDR3 has 16 amino acids. CDR3 protein: CASSQTGRGSSDTQYF. CDR3 DNA: TGCGCCAGCAGCCAAACTGGGCGGGGTTCATCAGATACGCAGTATTTT.

DNA for the CDR3: TGTGCCAGCAGCCAAGGTTGGCGGACTAGCACAGATACGCAGTATTTT. Translating it yields CASSQGWRTSTDTQYF. The chain couples TRBV4-2 to TRBJ2-3; a possible D gene is TRBD2 (5 bases). The CDR3 has 16 residues. V lost 1 base and J lost 0, with 11 bases in between. Germline V gene data show CDR1 as LGHNA and CDR2 as YNFKEQ.

This rearrangement joins TRBV10-3 to TRBJ2-7, with 8 bases fitting TRBD1. The CDR3 is 13 residues long. With V trimmed by 5 bases and J by 5 bases, 5 bases remained unmatched. Looked up from germline, CDR1 is ENHRY and CDR2 is SYGVKD. This chain's CDR3 is CAISQGADDEQYF. Written as DNA, the CDR3 is TGTGCCATCAGTCAGGGGGCAGACGACGAGCAGTACTTC.